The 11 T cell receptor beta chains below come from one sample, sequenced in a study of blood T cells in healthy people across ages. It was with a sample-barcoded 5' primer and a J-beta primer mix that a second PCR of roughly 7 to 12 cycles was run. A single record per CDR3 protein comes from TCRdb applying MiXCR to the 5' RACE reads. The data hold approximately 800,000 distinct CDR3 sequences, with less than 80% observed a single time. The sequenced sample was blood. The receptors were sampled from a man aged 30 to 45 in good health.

The CDR3 DNA sequence: TGTGCCAGCAGCTCCCTGACAGGTCCACGGTACTTC. This encodes CASSSLTGPRYF. The rearrangement uses TRBV13 and TRBJ2-7, with TRBD1 as a possible D gene (6 bases). Germline assignment: CDR1 PRHDT and CDR2 FYEKMQ (reference sequence). This CDR3 is built from 12 residues. V was shortened by 4 bases and J by 12 bases, with 16 bases between the two germline ends.

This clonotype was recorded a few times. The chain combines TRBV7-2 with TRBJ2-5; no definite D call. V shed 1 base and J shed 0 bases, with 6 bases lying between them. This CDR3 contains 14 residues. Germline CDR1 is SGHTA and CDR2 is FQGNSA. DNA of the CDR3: TGTGCCAGCAGCTTAGACAGTTACCAAGAGACCCAGTACTTC. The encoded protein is CASSLDSYQETQYF.

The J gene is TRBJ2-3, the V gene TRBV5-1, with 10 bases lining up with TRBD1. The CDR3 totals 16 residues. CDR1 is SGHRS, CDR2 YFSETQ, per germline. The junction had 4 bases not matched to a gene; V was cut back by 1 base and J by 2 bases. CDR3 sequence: CASSLIGTGVTDTQYF. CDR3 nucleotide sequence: TGCGCCAGCAGCTTGATAGGGACAGGGGTCACAGATACGCAGTATTTT.

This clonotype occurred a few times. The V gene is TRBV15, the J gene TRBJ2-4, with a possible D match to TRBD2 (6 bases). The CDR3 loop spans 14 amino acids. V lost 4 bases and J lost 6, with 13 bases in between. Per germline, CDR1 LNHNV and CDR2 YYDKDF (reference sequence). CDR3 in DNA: TGTGCCACCAGCAACCCCCTGGGGGGAAACATTCAGTACTTC. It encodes CATSNPLGGNIQYF.

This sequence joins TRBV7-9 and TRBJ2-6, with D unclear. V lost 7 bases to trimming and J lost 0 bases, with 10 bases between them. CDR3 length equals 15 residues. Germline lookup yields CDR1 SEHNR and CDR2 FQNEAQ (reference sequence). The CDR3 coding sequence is TGTGCCAGCAACCCCAGGCGCTCTGGGGCCAACGTCCTGACTTTC. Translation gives CASNPRRSGANVLTF.

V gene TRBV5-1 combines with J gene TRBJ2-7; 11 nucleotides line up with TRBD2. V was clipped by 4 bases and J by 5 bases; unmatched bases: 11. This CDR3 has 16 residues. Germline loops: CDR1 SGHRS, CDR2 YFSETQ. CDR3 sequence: CASSPIAGGPGDEQYF. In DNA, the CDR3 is TGCGCCAGCAGCCCCATAGCGGGGGGGCCCGGTGACGAGCAGTACTTC. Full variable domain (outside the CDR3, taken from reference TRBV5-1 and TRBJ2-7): KAGVTQTPRYLIKTRGQQVTLSCSPISGHRSVSWYQQTPGQGLQFLFEYFSETQRNKGNFPGRFSGRQFSNSRSEMNVSTLELGDSALYLCASSPIAGGPGDEQYFGPGTRLTVT.

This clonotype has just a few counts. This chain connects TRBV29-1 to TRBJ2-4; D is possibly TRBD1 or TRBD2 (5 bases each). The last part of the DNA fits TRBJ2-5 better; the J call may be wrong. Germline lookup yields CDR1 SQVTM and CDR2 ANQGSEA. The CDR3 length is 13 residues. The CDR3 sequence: CSVDTGRQETQYF. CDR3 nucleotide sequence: TGCAGCGTTGATACGGGGCGCCAAGAGACCCAGTACTTC.

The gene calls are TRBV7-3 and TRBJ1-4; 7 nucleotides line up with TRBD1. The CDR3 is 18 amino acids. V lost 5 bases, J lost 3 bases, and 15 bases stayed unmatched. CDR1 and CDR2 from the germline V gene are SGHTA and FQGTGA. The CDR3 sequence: CASSPAGLRGQPNEKLFF. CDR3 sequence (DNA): TGTGCCAGCAGCCCGGCCGGCTTACGGGGACAGCCTAATGAAAAACTGTTTTTT.

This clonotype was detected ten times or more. DNA of the CDR3: TGTGCCAGCAGCCAAGACCCCGGACTACCGAGTAGCACAGATACGCAGTATTTT. It specifies CASSQDPGLPSSTDTQYF. The V call is TRBV3-1, the J call TRBJ2-3; a possible D gene is TRBD2 (6 bases). Trimming shortened V by 0 bases and J by 0 bases, and 16 bases separated the two germline ends. Germline assignment: CDR1 LGHDT and CDR2 YNNKEL (reference sequence). This CDR3 region has 18 residues.

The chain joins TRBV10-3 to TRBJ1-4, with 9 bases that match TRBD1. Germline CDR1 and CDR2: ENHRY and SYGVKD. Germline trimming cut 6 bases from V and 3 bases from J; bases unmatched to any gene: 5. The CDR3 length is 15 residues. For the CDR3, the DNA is TGTGCCATCAGCAAACAGGGGGCAGCTAATGAAAAACTGTTTTTT. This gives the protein CAISKQGAANEKLFF.

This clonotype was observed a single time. CDR3 in DNA: TGTGCCAGCAGCCAGAGGGGCCGTAGTACAGATACGCAGTATTTT. Protein: CASSQRGRSTDTQYF. The chain recombines TRBV3-1 with TRBJ2-3; D possibly uses TRBD1 or TRBD2 (5 bases each). The CDR3 is 15 residues long. The V end lost 3 bases, the J end lost 3 bases, and 13 bases lay between the germline ends. In germline, CDR1 is LGHDT, CDR2 YNNKEL (reference sequence).